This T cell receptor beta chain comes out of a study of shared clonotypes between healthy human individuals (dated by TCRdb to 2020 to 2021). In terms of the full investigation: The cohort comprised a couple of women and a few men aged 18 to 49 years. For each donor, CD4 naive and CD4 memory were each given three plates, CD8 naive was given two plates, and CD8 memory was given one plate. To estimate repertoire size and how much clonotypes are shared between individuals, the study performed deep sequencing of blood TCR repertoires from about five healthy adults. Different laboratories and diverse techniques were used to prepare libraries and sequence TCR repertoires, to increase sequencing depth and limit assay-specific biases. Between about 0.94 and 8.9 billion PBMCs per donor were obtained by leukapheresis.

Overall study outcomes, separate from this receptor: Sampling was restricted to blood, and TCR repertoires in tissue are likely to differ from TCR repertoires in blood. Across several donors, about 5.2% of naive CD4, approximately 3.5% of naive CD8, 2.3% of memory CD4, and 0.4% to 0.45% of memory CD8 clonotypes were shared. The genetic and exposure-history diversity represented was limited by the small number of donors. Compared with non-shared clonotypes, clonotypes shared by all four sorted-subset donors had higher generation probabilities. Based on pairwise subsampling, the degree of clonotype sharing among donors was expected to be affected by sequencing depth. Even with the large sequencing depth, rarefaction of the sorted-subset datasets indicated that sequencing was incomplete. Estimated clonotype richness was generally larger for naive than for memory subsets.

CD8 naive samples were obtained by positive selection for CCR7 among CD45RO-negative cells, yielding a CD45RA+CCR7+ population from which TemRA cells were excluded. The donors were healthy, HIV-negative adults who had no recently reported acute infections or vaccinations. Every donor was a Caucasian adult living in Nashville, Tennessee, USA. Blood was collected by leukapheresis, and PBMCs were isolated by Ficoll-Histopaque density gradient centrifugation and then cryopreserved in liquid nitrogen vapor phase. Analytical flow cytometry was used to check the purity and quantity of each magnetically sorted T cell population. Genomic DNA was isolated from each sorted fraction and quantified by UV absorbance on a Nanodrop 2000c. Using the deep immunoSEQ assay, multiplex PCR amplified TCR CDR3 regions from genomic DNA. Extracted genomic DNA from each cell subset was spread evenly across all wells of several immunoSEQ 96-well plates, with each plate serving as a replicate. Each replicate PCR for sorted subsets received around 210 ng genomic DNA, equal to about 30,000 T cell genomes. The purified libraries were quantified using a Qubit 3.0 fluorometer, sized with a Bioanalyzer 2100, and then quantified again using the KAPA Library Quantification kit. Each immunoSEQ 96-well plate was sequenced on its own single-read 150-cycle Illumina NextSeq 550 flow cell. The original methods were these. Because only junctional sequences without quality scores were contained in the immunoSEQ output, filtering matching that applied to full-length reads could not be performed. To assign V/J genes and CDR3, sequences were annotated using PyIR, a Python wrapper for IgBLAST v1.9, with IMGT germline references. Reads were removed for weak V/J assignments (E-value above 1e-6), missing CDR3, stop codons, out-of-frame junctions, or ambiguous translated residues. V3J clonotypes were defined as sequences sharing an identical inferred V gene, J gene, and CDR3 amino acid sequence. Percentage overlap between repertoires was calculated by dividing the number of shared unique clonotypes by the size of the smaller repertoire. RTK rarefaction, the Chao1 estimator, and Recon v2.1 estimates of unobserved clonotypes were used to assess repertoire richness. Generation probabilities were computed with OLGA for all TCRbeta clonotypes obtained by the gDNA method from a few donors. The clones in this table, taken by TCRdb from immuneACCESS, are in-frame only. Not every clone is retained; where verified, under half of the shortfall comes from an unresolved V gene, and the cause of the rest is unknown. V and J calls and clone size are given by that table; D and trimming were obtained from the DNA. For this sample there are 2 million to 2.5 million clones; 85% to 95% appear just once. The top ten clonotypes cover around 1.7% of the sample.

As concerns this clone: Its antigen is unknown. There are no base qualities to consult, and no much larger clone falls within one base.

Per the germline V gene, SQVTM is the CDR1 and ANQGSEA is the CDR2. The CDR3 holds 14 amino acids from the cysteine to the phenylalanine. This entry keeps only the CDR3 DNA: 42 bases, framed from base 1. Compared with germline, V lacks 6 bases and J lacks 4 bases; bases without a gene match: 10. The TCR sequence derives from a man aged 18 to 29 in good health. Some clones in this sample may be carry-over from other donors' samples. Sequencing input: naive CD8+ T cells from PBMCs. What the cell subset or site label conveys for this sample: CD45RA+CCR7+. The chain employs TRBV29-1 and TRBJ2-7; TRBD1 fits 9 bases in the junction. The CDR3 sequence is CSVSSGQGFYEQYF. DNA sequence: TGCAGCGTCTCCTCGGGACAGGGTTTTTACGAGCAGTACTTC.